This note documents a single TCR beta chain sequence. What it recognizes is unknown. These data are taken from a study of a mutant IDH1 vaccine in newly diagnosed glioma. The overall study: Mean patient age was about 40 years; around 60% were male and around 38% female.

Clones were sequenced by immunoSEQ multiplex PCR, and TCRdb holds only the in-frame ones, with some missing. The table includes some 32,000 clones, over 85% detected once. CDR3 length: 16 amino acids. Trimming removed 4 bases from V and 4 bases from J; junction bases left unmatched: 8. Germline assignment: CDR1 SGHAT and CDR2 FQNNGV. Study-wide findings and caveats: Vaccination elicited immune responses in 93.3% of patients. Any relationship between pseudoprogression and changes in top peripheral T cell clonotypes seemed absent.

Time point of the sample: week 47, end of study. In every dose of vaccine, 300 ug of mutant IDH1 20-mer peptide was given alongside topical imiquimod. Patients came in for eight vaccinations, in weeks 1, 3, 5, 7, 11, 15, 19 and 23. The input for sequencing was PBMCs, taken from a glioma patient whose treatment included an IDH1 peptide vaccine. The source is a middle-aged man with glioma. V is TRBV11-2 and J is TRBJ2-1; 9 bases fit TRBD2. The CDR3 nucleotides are TGTGCCAGCAGCTATGGGGCGGGAGGGGAATACAATGAGCAGTTCTTC. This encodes CASSYGAGGEYNEQFF.